This T cell receptor (beta chain) was sequenced during a study of OX40 agonist ivuxolimab in advanced cancers. This clone was seen a few times. Libraries were prepared by immunoSEQ multiplex PCR; TCRdb keeps only in-frame clonotypes and omits some of them. The sample includes roughly 100,000 clones, 75% to 95% seen only once; the top ten take roughly 0.5%. Germline values: CDR1 MNHEY, CDR2 SMNVEV (reference sequence). V was cut by 2 bases and J by 7 bases, with 9 bases left in between. This CDR3 has 14 residues. The clonotype comes from an adult with an advanced solid tumor such as melanoma, head and neck, liver or kidney cancer. The chain uses TRBV27 and TRBJ1-6; the D is unclear. The sample in question was CD4+ or CD8+ T cells sorted from blood, obtained in a trial of the OX40 agonist ivuxolimab. The chain's CDR3 is CASSLANGNSPLHF. The CDR3 DNA reads as TGTGCCAGCAGTTTAGCCAACGGGAATTCACCCCTCCACTTT.